This TCR beta chain was obtained from a study of control samples from healthy donors and cancer patients (TCRdb year 2020). On this clone: No antigen is known for it. Within one base of it there is no much larger clone, and no base qualities were kept.

For CDR1 and CDR2, the germline V gene (reference sequence) lists LGHDT and YNNKEL. V is shortened by 0 bases, J by 5 bases, and the region joining them spans 13 bases. The CDR3 starts with the cysteine, ends with the phenylalanine, and has 15 residues. Only the CDR3 DNA is retained, 45 bases long and in frame from the first base. Library creation used the immunoSEQ multiplex PCR assay. Here the immuneACCESS table is served through TCRdb, limited to in-frame sequences with V and J called. Missing clones are a known gap in these copies; in checked studies unresolved V genes cover under half, and the rest lacks a known reason. Within this sample are 390,000 or so clones, with 75% to 95% of them counted one time only. Around 6.4% of the sample belongs to the ten largest clones.

Sequencing used PBMCs. The sequence was obtained from a man aged 35 to 55 with head and neck cancer. The sequence links TRBV3-1 (or the pseudogene TRBV3-2) to TRBJ1-2, with TRBD1 perhaps the D gene, on 5 matching bases. The CDR3 region reads CASSQEGGLNYGYTF. The sequenced DNA: TGTGCCAGCAGCCAAGAGGGGGGGTTAAATTATGGCTACACCTTC.